The clone carrying this T cell receptor (beta chain) is labeled medium-sized. The target antigen is unknown. Sample treatment: approximately 11-day PBMC culture with coronavirus spike peptide pools or control peptides (ViraFEST assay). The assay that was used to sequence DNA from cultured CD4+ T cells was the Oncomine TCR Beta short-read assay. Genomic DNA was extracted from cultured CD4+ T cells. TCRdb called the PCR reads again in MiXCR, with one record for every CDR3 protein. The sample carries about 10,000 distinct CDR3 sequences, 22% recorded once. This record belongs to a study of vaccination and CD4 T cells after COVID-19. Study context: Two of the convalescents were Hispanic, and the group consisted of six males and four females. Post-vaccination samples were procured at a median of 72 days following dose two (range 14 to 241).

Study observations and caveats: Counts of SARS-CoV-2-reactive clonotypes had a median that went from about 20 to 38, a nonsignificant change.

Looked up from germline, CDR1 is SEHNR and CDR2 is FQNEAQ (reference sequence). The CDR3 runs to 14 residues. Between the trimmed V and J ends, which lost 5 bases and 2 bases, there was a span of 12 bases. The TCR comes from a human donor who had recovered from COVID-19. V is TRBV7-9 and J is TRBJ2-5; D call uncertain. Sample: CD4+ T cells from blood, cultured in vitro, taken after SARS-CoV-2 vaccination. CDR3 DNA: TGTGCCAGCAGCCCCGGTATCGGACAAGAGACCCAGTACTTC. Its protein is CASSPGIGQETQYF.